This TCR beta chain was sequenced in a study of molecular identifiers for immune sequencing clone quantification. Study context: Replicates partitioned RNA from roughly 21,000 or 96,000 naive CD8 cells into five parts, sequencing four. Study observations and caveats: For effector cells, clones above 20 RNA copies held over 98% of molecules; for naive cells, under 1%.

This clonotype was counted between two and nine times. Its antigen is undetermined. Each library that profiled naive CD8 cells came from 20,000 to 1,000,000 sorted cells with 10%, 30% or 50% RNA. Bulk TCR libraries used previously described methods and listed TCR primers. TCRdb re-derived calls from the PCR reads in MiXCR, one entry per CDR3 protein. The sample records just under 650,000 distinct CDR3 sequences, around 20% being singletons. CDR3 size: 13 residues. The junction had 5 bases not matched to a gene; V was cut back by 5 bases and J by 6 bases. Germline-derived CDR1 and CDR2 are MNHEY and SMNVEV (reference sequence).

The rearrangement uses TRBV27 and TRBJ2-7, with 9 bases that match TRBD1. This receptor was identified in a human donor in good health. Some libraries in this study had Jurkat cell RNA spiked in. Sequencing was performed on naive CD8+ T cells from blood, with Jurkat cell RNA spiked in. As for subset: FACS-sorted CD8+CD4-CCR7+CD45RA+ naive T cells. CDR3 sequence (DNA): TGTGCCAGCAGTCCACAGGGGGCCGGCGAGCAGTACTTC. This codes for CASSPQGAGEQYF.